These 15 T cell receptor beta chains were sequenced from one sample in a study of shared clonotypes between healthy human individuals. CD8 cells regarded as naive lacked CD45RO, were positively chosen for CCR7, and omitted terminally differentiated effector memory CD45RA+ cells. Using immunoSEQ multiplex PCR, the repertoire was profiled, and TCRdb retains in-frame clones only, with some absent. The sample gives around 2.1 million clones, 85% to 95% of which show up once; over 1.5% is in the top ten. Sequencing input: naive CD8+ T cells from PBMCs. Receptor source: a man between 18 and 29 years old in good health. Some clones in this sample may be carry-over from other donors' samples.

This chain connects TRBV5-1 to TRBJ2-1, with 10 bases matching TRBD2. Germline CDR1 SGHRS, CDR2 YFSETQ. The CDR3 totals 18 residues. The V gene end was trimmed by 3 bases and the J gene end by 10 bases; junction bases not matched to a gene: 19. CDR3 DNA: TGCGCCAGCAGCTCGACAGGGACTAGCGTGATACGGGCCGGGGAGCAGTTCTTC. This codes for CASSSTGTSVIRAGEQFF.

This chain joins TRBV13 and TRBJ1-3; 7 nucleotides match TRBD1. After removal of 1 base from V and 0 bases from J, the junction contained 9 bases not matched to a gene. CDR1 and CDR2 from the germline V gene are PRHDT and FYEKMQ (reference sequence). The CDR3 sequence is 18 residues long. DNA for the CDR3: TGTGCCAGCAGCTTAGCAGGGAAGGGGGCCCGCTCTGGAAACACCATATATTTT. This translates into CASSLAGKGARSGNTIYF. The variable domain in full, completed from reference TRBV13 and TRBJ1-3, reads AAGVIQSPRHLIKEKRETATLKCYPIPRHDTVYWYQQGPGQDPQFLISFYEKMQSDKGSIPDRFSAQQFSDYHSELNMSSLELGDSALYFCASSLAGKGARSGNTIYFGEGSWLTVV.

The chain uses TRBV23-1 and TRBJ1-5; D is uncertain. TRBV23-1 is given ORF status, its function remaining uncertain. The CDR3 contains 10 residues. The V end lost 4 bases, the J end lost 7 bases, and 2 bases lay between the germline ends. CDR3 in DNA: TGCGCCAGCAGTCCGCAGCCCCAGCATTTT. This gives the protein CASSPQPQHF.

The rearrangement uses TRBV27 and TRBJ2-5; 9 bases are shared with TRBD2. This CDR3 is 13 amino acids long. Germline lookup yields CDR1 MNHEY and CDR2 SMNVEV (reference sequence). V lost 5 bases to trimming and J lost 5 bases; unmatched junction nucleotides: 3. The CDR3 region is CASSPTSGETQYF. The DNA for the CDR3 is TGTGCCAGCAGTCCCACTAGCGGGGAGACCCAGTACTTC.

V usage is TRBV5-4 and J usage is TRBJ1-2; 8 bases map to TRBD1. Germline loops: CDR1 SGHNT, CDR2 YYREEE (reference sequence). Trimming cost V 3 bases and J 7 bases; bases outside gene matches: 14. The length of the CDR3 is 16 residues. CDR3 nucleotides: TGTGCCAGCAGCTCGCCTACAGTTACAGGGGGTCCTGGCTACACCTTC. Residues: CASSSPTVTGGPGYTF.

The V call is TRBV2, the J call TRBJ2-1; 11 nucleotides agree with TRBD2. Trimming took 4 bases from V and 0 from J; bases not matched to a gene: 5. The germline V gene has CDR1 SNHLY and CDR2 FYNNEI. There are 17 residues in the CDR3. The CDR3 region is CASSVTSGKSSYNEQFF. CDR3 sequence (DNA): TGTGCCAGCAGTGTGACTAGCGGGAAGAGCTCCTACAATGAGCAGTTCTTC.

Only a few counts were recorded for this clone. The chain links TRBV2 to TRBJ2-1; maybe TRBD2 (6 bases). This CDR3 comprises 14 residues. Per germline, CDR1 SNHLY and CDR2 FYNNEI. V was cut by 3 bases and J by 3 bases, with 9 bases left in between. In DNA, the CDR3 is TGTGCCAGCAGTGACGGCGGGATCTACAATGAGCAGTTCTTC. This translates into CASSDGGIYNEQFF.

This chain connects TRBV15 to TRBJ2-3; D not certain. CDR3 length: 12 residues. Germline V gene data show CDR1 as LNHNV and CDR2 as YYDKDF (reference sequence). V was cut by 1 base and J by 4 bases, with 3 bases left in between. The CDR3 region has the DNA TGTGCCACCAGCAGAGGAGCAGATACGCAGTATTTT. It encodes CATSRGADTQYF.

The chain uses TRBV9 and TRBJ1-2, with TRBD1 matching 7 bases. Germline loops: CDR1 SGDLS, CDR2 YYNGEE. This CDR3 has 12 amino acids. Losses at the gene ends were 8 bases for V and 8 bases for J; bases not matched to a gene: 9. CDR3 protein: CASGTDRRGYTF. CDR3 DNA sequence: TGTGCCAGTGGGACAGACCGTCGGGGCTACACCTTC. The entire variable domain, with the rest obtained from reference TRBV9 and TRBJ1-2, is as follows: DSGVTQTPKHLITATGQRVTLRCSPRSGDLSVYWYQQSLDQGLQFLIQYYNGEERAKGNILERFSAQQFPDLHSELNLSSLELGDSALYFCASGTDRRGYTFGSGTRLTVV.

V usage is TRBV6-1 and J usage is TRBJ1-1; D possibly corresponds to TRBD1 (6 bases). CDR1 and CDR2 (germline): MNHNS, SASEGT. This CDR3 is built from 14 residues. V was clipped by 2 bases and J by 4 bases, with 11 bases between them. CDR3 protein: CASSELTGGTEAFF. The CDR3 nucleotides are TGTGCCAGCAGTGAACTGACAGGAGGCACTGAAGCTTTCTTT.

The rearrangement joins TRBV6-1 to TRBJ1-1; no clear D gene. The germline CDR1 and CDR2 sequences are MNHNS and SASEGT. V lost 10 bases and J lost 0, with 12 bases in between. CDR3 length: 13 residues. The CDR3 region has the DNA TGTGCCATTTCAACAAGTATGAACACTGAAGCTTTCTTT. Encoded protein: CAISTSMNTEAFF.

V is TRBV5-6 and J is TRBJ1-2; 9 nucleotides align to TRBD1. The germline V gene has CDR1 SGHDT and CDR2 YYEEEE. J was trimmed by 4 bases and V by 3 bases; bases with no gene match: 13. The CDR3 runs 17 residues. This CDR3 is CASSSLSRTGERYGYTF. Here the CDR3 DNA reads TGTGCCAGCAGCTCCCTTTCCCGGACAGGGGAGCGCTATGGCTACACCTTC.

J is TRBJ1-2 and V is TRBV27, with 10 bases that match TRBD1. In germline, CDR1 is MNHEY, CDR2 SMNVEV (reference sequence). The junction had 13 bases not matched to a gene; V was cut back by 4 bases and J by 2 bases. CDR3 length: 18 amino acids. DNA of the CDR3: TGTGCCAGCAGTTCCTTGGGACAGGGGAAGAGGGCAAACTATGGCTACACCTTC. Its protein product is CASSSLGQGKRANYGYTF.

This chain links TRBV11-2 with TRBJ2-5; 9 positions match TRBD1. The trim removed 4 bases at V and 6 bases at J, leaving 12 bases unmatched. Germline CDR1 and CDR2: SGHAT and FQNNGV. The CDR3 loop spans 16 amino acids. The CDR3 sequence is CASSSGPGTGIQTQYF. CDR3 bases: TGTGCCAGCAGCTCGGGACCCGGGACAGGGATACAGACCCAGTACTTC. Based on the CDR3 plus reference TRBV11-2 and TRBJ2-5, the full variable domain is EAGVAQSPRYKIIEKRQSVAFWCNPISGHATLYWYQQILGQGPKLLIQFQNNGVVDDSQLPKDRFSAERLKGVDSTLKIQPAKLEDSAVYLCASSSGPGTGIQTQYFGPGTRLLVL.

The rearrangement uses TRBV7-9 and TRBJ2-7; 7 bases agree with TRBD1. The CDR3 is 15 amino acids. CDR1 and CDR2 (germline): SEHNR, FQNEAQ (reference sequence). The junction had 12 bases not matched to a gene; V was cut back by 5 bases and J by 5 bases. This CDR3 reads CASSDYNRGADEQYF. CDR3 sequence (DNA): TGTGCCAGCAGCGATTATAACAGGGGCGCCGACGAGCAGTACTTC.